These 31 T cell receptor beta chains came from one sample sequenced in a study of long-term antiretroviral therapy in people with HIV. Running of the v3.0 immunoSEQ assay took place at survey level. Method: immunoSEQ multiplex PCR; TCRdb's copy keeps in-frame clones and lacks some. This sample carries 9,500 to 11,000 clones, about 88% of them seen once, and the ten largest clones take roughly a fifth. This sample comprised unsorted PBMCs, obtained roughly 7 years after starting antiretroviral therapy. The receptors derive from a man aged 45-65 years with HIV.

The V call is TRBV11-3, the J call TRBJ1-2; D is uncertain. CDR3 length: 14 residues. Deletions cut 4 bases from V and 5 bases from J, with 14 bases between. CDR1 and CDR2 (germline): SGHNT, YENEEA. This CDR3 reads CASSSTGVQYGYTF. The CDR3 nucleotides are TGTGCCAGCAGCTCGACCGGGGTTCAATATGGCTACACCTTC.

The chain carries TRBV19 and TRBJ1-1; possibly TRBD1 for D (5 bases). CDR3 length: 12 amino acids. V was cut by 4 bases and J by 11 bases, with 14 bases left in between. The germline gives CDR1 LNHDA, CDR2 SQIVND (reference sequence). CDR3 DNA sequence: TGTGCCAGTAGTAGGGGCTTCGAGGAGGCTTTCTTT. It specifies CASSRGFEEAFF.

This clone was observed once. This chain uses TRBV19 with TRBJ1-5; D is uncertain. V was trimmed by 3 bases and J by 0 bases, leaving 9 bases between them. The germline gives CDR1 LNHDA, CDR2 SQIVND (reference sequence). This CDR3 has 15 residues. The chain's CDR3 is CASSIGGYSNQPQHF. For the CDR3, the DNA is TGTGCCAGTAGTATCGGCGGGTATAGCAATCAGCCCCAGCATTTT.

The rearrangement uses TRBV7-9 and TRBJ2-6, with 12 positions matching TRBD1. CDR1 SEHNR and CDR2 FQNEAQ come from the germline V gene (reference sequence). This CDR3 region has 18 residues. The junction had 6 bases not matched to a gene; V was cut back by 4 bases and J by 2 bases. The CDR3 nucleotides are TGTGCCAGCAGCTCCGGGGACAGGGGGCTTCCTGGGGCCAACGTCCTGACTTTC. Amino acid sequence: CASSSGDRGLPGANVLTF.

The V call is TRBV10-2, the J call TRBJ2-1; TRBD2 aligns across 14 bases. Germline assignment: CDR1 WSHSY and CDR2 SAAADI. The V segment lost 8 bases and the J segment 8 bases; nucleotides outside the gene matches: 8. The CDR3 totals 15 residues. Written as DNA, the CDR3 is TGCGCCAGCTCCCAAGGACTAGCGGGGGGTCATGAGCAGTTCTTC. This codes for CASSQGLAGGHEQFF.

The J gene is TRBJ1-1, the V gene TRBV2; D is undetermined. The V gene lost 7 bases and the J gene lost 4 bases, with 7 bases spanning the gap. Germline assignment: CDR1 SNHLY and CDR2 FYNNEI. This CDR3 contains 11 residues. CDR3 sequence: CASTLGTEAFF. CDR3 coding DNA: TGTGCCAGCACTTTAGGCACTGAAGCTTTCTTT.

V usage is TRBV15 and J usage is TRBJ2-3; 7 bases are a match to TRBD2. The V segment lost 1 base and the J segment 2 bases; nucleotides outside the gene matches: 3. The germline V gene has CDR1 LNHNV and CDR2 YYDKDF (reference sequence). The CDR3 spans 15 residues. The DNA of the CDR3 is TGTGCCACCAGCAGAGTACTAGCGTTCACAGATACGCAGTATTTT. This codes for CATSRVLAFTDTQYF.

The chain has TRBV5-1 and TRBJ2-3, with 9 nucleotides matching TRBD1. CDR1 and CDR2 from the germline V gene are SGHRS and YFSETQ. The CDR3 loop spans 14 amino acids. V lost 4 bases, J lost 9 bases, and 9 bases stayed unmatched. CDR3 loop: CASSPGQGSTTQYF. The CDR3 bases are TGCGCCAGCAGCCCGGGACAGGGTTCCACCACGCAGTATTTT.

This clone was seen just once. This CDR3 is CASSQVSGDEKLFF. The CDR3 nucleotides are TGCGCCAGCAGCCAAGTATCAGGAGATGAAAAACTGTTTTTT. The chain recombines TRBV4-1 with TRBJ1-4, with D unresolved. From germline, CDR1 is MGHRA and CDR2 YSYEKL. V gave up 1 base and J gave up 6 bases, with 9 bases separating them. The CDR3 length is 14 residues.

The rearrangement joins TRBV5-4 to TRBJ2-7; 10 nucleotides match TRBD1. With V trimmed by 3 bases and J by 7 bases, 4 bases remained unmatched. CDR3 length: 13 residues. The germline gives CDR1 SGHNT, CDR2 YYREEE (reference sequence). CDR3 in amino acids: CASSWGTGDEQYF. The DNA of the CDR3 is TGTGCCAGCAGCTGGGGGACAGGGGATGAGCAGTACTTC.

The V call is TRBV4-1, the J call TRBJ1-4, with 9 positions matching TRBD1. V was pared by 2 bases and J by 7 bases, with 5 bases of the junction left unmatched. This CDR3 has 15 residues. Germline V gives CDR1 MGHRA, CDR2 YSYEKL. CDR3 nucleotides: TGCGCCAGCAGCCAACCGGGACAGGGTCCTGAAAAACTGTTTTTT. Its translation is CASSQPGQGPEKLFF.

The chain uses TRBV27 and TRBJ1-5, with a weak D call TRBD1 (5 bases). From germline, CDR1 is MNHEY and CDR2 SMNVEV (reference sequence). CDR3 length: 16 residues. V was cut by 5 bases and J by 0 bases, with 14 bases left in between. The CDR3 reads CASSPLGHSSNQPQHF. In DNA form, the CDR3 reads TGTGCCAGCAGTCCCCTCGGACACTCTAGCAATCAGCCCCAGCATTTT.

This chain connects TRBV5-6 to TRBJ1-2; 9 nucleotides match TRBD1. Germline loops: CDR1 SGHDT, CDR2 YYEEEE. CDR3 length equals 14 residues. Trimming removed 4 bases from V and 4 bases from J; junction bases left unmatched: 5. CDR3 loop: CASSLGQGAYGYTF. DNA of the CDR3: TGTGCCAGCAGCCTGGGACAGGGAGCCTATGGCTACACCTTC.

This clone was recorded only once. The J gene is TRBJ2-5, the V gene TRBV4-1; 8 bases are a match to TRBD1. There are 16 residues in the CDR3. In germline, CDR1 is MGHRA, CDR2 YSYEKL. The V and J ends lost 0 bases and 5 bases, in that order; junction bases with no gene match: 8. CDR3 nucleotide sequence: TGCGCCAGCAGCCAAGATCGGACAGGGCTGAAGGAGACCCAGTACTTC. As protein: CASSQDRTGLKETQYF.

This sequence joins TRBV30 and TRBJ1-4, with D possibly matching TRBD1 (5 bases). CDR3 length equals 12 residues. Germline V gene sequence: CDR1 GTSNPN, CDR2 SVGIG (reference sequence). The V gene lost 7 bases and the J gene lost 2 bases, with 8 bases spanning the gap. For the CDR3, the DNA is TGTGCCTTGGACACGACTAATGAAAAACTGTTTTTT. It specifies CALDTTNEKLFF.

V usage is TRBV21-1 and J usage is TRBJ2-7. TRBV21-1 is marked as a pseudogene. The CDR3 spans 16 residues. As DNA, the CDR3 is TGTGCCAGCAGCAACGGGGCTCTGGATAAACCCTACGAGCAGTACTTC. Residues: CASSNGALDKPYEQYF.

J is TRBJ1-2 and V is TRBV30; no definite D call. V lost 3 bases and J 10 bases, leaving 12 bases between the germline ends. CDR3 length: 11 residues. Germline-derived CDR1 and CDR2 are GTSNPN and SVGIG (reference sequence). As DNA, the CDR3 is TGTGCCTGGAGAGACGCGCTGGACTACACCTTC. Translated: CAWRDALDYTF.

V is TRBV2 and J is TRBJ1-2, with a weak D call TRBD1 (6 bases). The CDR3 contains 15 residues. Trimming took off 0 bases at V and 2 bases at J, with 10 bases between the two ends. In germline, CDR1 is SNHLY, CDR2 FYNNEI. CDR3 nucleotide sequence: TGTGCCAGCAGTGAAGCAGGAGGGGGGAACTATGGCTACACCTTC. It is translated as CASSEAGGGNYGYTF.

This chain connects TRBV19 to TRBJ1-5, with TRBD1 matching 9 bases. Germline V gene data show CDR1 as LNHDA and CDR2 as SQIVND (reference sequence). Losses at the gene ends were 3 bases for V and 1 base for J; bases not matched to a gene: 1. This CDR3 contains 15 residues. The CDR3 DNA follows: TGTGCCAGTAGTATCACAGGGGGCAGCAATCAGCCCCAGCATTTT. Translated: CASSITGGSNQPQHF.

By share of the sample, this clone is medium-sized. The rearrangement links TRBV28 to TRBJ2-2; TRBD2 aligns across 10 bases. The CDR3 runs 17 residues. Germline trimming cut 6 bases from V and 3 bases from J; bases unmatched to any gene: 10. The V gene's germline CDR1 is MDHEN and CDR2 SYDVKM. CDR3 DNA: TGTGCCAGCAGCCCCCCTAGCGGGGGTCCTTACACCGGGGAGCTGTTTTTT. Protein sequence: CASSPPSGGPYTGELFF.

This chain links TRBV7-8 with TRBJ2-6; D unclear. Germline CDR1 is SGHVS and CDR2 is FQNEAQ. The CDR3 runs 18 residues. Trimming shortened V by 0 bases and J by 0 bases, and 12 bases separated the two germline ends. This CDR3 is CASSLAPAAFSGANVLTF. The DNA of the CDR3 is TGTGCCAGCAGCTTAGCGCCGGCAGCCTTCTCTGGGGCCAACGTCCTGACTTTC. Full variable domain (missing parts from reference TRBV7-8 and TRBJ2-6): GAGVSQSPRYKVAKRGQDVALRCDPISGHVSLFWYQQALGQGPEFLTYFQNEAQLDKSGLPSDRFFAERPEGSVSTLKIQRTQQEDSAVYLCASSLAPAAFSGANVLTFGAGSRLTVL.

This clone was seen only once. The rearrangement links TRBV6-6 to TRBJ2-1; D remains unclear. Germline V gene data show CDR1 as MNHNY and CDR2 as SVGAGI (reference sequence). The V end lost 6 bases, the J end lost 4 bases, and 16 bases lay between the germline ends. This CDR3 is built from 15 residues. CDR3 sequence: CASSPRASIYNEQFF. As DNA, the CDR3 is TGTGCCAGCAGCCCCAGAGCGTCTATATACAATGAGCAGTTCTTC.

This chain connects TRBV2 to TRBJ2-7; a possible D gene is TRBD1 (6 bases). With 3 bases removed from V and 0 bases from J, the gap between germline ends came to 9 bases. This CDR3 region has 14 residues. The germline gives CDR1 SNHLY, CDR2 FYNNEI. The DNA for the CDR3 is TGTGCCAGCAGTGATACAGGGATCTCCTACGAGCAGTACTTC. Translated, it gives CASSDTGISYEQYF.

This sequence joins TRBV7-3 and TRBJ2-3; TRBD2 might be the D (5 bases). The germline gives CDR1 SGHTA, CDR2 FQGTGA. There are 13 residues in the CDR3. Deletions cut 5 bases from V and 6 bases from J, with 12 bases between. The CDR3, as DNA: TGTGCCAGCAGCGTCGGGGTTTCCGATACGCAGTATTTT. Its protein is CASSVGVSDTQYF. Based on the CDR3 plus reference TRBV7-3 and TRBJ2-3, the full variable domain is GAGVSQTPSNKVTEKGKYVELRCDPISGHTALYWYRQSLGQGPEFLIYFQGTGAADDSGLPNDRFFAVRPEGSVSTLKIQRTERGDSAVYLCASSVGVSDTQYFGPGTRLTVL.

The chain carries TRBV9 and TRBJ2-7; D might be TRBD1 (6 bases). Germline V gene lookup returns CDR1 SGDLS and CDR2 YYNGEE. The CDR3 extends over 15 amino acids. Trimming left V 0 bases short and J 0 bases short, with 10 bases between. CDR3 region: CASSVGDMSSYEQYF. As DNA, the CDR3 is TGTGCCAGCAGCGTAGGGGACATGAGCTCCTACGAGCAGTACTTC.

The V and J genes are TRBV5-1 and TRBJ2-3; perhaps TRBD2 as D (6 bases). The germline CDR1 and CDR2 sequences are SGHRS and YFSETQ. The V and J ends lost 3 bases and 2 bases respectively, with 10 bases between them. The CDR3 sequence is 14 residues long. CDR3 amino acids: CASSYAGLTDTQYF. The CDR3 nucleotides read TGCGCCAGCAGCTACGCGGGACTCACAGATACGCAGTATTTT.

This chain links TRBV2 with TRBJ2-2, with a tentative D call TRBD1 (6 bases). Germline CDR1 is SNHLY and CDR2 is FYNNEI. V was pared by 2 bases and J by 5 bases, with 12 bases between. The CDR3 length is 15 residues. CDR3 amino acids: CASSEWAGATGELFF. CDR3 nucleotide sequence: TGTGCCAGCAGTGAATGGGCAGGGGCTACCGGGGAGCTGTTTTTT.

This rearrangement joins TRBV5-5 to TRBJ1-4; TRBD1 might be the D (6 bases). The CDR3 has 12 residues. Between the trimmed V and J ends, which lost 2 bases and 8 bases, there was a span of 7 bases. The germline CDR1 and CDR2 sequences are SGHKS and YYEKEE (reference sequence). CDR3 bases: TGTGCCAGCAGCTTCGACAGGGAAAAACTGTTTTTT. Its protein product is CASSFDREKLFF.

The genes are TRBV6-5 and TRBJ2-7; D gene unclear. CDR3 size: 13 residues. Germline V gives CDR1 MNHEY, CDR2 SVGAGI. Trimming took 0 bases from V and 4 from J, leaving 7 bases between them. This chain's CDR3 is CASSYSIGYEQYF. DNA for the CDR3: TGTGCCAGCAGTTACTCGATAGGTTACGAGCAGTACTTC.

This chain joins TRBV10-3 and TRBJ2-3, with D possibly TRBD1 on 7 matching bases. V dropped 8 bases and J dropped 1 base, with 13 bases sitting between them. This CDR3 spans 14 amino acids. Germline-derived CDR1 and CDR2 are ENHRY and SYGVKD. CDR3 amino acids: CAIDQGGGTDTQYF. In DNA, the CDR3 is TGTGCCATCGACCAGGGGGGCGGCACAGATACGCAGTATTTT.

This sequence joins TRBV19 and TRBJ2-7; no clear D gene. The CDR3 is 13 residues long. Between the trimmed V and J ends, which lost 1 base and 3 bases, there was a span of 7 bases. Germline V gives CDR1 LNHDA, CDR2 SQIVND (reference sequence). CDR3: CASSIVLGYEQYF. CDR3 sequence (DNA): TGTGCCAGTAGTATAGTCCTCGGCTACGAGCAGTACTTC.